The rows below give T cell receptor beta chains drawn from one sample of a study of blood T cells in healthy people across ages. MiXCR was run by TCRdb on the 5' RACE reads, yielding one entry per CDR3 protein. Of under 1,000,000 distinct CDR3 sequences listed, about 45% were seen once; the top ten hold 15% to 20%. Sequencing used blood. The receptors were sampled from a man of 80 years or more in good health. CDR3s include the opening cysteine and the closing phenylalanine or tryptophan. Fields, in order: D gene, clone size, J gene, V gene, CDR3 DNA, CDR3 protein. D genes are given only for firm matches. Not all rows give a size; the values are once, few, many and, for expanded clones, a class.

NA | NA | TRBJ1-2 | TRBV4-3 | TGCGCCAGCAGACAAGATACAGGGAGCGGCTATGGCTACACCTTC | CASRQDTGSGYGYTF
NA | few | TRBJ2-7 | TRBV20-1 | TGCAGTGGGGGTGGGAGTTTCTACGAGCAGTACTTC | CSGGGSFYEQYF
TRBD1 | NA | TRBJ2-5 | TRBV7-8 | TGTGCCAGCAGCCCCCGGACAGGGGTCATACCAGAGACCCAGTACTTC | CASSPRTGVIPETQYF
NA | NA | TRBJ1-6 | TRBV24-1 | TGTGCCACCAGCCTACATAAGGATAATTCACCCCTCCACTTT | CATSLHKDNSPLHF
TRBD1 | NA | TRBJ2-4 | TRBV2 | TGTGCCAGCAGGGCTACCGGGACAGTAGCCAAAAACATTCAGTACTTC | CASRATGTVAKNIQYF
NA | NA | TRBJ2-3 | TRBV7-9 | TGTGCCAGCAGTCGAAGACTAGGAAGCACAGATACGCAGTATTTT | CASSRRLGSTDTQYF
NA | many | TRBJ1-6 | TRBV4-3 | TGCGCCAGCAGCCAAGAATCGGGACGGTGGAATTCACCCCTCCACTTT | CASSQESGRWNSPLHF
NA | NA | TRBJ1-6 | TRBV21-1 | TGTGCCAGCAGCCGCCCCAAGTGCGCTCCTTCACCCCCCCACTTT | CASSRPKCAPSPPHF
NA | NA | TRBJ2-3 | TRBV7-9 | TGTGCCAGCAGCTTAGATGCTAGCGTCGATACGCAGTATTTT | CASSLDASVDTQYF
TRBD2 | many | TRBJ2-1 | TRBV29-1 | TGCAGCGCAAGACTAGCGGGAGGGGGTGAGCAGTTCTTC | CSARLAGGGEQFF
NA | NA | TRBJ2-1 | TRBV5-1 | TGCGCCAGCAGCTTGGGAGGGCAGGTTTACAATGAGCAGTTCTTC | CASSLGGQVYNEQFF
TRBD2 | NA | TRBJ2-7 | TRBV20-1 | TGCAGTGCTAGGGTTAGCGGGAGTCGAGGGAACGAGCAGTACTTC | CSARVSGSRGNEQYF
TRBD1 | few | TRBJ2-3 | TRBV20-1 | TGCAGTGCTCTACAGGGGGATACGCAGTATTTT | CSALQGDTQYF
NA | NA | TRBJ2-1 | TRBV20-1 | TGCAGTGCCGCTCCATGGGGGCCCGGGAATGAGCAGTTCTTC | CSAAPWGPGNEQFF
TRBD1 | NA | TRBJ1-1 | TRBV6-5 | TGTGCCAGCAGTTACTCGACGACAGGGGCACCTCTTTTCTTT | CASSYSTTGAPLFF
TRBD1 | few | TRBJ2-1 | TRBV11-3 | TGTGCCAGCAGCGTCTCCGGGACAGGGACCAATGAGCAGTTCTTC | CASSVSGTGTNEQFF
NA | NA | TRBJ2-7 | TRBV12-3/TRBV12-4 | TGTGCCAGTAGTTTAGTTAGCGGCCTAGAGGGCGAGCAGTACTTC | CASSLVSGLEGEQYF
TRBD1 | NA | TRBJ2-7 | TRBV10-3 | TGTGCCATCAGTGATAGGACAGGGGACTACGAGCAGTACTTC | CAISDRTGDYEQYF
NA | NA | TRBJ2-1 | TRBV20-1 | TGCAGTGCTCCTACAGGGAAAACAAACTACAATGAGCAGTTCTTC | CSAPTGKTNYNEQFF
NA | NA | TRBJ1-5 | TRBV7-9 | TGTGCCAGCAGCCAATATCAGGGAAGCAATCAGCCCCAGCATTTT | CASSQYQGSNQPQHF
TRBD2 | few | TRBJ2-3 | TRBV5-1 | TGCGCCAGCAGCATCAGCGGGAGGCCCACAGATACGCAGTATTTT | CASSISGRPTDTQYF
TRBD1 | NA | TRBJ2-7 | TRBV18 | TGTGCCAGCTCAGCCGGGACAGGGGGGGCCGAGCAGTACTTC | CASSAGTGGAEQYF
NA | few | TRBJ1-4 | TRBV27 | TGTGCCAGCAGTTTACAACAGGGAAACGAAAAACTGTTTTTT | CASSLQQGNEKLFF
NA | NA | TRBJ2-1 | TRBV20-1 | TGCAGTGCCCTTGGGGGTACTACCTACAATGAGCAGTTCTTC | CSALGGTTYNEQFF